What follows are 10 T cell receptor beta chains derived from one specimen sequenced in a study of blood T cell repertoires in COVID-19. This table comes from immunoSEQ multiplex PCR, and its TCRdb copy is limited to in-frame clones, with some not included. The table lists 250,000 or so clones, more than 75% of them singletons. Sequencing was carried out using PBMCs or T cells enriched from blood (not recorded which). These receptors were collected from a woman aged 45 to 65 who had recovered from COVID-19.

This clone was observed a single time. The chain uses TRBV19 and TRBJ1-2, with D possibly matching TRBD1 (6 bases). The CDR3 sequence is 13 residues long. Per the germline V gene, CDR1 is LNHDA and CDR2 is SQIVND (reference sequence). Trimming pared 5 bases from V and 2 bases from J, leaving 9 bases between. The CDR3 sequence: CASSRDKNYGYTF. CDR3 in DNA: TGTGCCAGTAGTCGGGACAAGAACTATGGCTACACCTTC.

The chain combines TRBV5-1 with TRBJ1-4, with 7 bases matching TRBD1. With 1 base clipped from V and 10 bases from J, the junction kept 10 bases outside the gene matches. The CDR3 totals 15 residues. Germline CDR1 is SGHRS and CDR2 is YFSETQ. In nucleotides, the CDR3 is TGCGCCAGCAGCTTGCAAGGGGGCCAGTATGGAAAACTGTTTTTT. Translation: CASSLQGGQYGKLFF. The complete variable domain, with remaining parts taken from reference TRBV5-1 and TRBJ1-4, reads KAGVTQTPRYLIKTRGQQVTLSCSPISGHRSVSWYQQTPGQGLQFLFEYFSETQRNKGNFPGRFSGRQFSNSRSEMNVSTLELGDSALYLCASSLQGGQYGKLFFGSGTQLSVL.

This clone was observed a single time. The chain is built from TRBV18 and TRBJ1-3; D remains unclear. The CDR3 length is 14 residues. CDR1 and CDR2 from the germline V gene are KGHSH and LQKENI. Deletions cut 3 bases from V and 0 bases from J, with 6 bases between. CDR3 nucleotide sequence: TGTGCCAGCTCACCCGCGAACTCTGGAAACACCATATATTTT. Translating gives CASSPANSGNTIYF.

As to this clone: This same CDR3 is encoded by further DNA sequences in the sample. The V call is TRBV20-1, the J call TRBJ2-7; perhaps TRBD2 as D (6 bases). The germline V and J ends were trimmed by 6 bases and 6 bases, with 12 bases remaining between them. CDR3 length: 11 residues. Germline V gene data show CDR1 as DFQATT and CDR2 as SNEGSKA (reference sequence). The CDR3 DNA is TGCAGTGCCTCTCGGGGGTCCGAGCAGTACTTC. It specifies CSASRGSEQYF.

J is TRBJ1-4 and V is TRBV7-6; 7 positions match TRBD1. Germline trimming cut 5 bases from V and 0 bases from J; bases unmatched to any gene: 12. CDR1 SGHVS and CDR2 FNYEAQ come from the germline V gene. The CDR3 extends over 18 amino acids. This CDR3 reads CASSHPGQSTSTNEKLFF. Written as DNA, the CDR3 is TGTGCCAGCAGCCACCCGGGACAGTCGACTTCAACTAATGAAAAACTGTTTTTT.

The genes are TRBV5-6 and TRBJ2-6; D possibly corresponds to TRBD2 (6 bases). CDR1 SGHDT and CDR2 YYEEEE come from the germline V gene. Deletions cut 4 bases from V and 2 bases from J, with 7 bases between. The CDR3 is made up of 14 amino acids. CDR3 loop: CASSPGAGANVLTF. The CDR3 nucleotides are TGTGCCAGCAGCCCGGGAGCTGGGGCCAACGTCCTGACTTTC. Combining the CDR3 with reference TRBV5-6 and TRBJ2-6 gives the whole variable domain DAGVTQSPTHLIKTRGQQVTLRCSPKSGHDTVSWYQQALGQGPQFIFQYYEEEERQRGNFPDRFSGHQFPNYSSELNVNALLLGDSALYLCASSPGAGANVLTFGAGSRLTVL.

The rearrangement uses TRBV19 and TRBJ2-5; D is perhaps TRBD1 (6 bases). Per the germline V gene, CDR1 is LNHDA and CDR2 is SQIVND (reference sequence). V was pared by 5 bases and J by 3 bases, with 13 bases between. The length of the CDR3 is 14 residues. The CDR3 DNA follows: TGTGCCAGTAGTCTTAGGACAGAGGAAGAGACCCAGTACTTC. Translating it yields CASSLRTEEETQYF.

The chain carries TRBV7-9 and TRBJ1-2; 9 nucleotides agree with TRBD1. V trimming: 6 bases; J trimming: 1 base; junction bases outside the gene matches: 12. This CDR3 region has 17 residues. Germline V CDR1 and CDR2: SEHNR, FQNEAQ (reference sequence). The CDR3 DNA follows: TGTGCCAGCAGGGACCACAGGGGGCCCCCCAGTAACTATGGCTACACCTTC. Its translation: CASRDHRGPPSNYGYTF.

The CDR3 DNA is TGCGCCAGCAGCCCACTTACCGGGACAGGGGTAGATCGGGGCTACACCTTC. Protein sequence: CASSPLTGTGVDRGYTF. The rearrangement uses TRBV23-1 and TRBJ1-2; 10 bases agree with TRBD1. TRBV23-1 belongs to the ORF category, with a function that is uncertain. Trimming removed 6 bases from V and 8 bases from J; junction bases left unmatched: 18. The CDR3 extends over 17 amino acids.

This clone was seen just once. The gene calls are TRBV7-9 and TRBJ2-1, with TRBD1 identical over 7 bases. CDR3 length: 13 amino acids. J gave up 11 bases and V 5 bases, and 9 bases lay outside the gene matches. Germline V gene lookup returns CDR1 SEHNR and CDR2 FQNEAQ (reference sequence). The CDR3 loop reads CASSRTGRVQQFF. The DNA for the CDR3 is TGTGCCAGCAGCCGGACAGGCCGGGTGCAGCAGTTCTTC.